Listed here are 19 T cell receptor beta chains from one sample, sequenced in a study of blood T cell repertoires in COVID-19. Clones were read by immunoSEQ multiplex PCR, and TCRdb kept only the in-frame ones, dropping some. Counted here are some 170,000 clones, 85% to 90% occurring once; the ten biggest clones make up about 12%. Sequenced: peripheral blood. These receptors were taken from a woman aged 70 to 79 with COVID-19, enrolled during active disease.

CDR3 region: CASSYPGGDTQYF. The CDR3 DNA reads TGTGCCAGCAGTTACCCGGGGGGGGATACGCAGTATTTT. This chain connects TRBV6-5 to TRBJ2-3; 8 bases map to TRBD2. Germline trimming cut 2 bases from V and 6 bases from J; bases unmatched to any gene: 1. Germline values: CDR1 MNHEY, CDR2 SVGAGI. The length of the CDR3 is 13 residues.

This rearrangement joins TRBV5-1 to TRBJ1-1; D is uncertain. This CDR3 region has 14 residues. V dropped 3 bases and J dropped 1 base, with 10 bases sitting between them. From germline, CDR1 is SGHRS and CDR2 YFSETQ. As DNA, the CDR3 is TGCGCCAGCAGCTCCGGGTATCAGAACACTGAAGCTTTCTTT. This encodes CASSSGYQNTEAFF.

This chain joins TRBV12-3 or TRBV12-4 and TRBJ2-1, with 7 bases identical to TRBD2. V lost 6 bases and J lost 10; bases outside the gene matches: 9. The CDR3 extends over 13 amino acids. CDR3 coding DNA: TGTGCCAGCAGCCCAATTTCCGGGAGGGAGCAGTTCTTC. It is translated as CASSPISGREQFF.

The V call is TRBV6-5, the J call TRBJ2-1; 10 bases align to TRBD1. This CDR3 has 13 residues. Germline trimming cut 6 bases from V and 6 bases from J; bases unmatched to any gene: 2. CDR1 and CDR2 from the germline V gene are MNHEY and SVGAGI. DNA of the CDR3: TGTGCCAGCAGCCGGGACAGGGGCAATGAGCAGTTCTTC. Encoded protein: CASSRDRGNEQFF.

This chain uses TRBV9 with TRBJ1-3; possible D gene TRBD1, 6 bases. V shed 3 bases and J shed 1 base, with 17 bases lying between them. Germline V CDR1 and CDR2: SGDLS, YYNGEE. The CDR3 covers 17 residues. The CDR3 sequence is CASSAKSNTGSGNTIYF. The CDR3 bases are TGTGCCAGCAGCGCCAAATCAAATACAGGGTCTGGAAACACCATATATTTT.

V gene TRBV9 combines with J gene TRBJ2-7, with D possibly being TRBD2 (6 bases). Germline V lookup: CDR1 SGDLS, CDR2 YYNGEE. V gave up 3 bases and J gave up 1 base, with 14 bases separating them. This CDR3 contains 15 residues. The CDR3 spells CASSAGTGVSYEQYF. CDR3 nucleotide sequence: TGTGCCAGCAGCGCCGGGACGGGGGTTTCCTACGAGCAGTACTTC.

The rearrangement links TRBV2 to TRBJ1-3; 9 positions agree with TRBD1. CDR3 size: 13 residues. Per the germline V gene, CDR1 is SNHLY and CDR2 is FYNNEI. The ends lost 8 bases at V and 3 bases at J; junction bases unmatched: 2. The CDR3 bases are TGTGCCAGCCGGGACAGGGATGGAAACACCATATATTTT. Translation: CASRDRDGNTIYF.

The rearrangement uses TRBV5-8 and TRBJ2-2, with a tentative D call TRBD1 (6 bases). Germline-derived CDR1 and CDR2 are SGHTS and YDEGEE. The CDR3 is made up of 16 amino acids. V was shortened by 0 bases and J by 1 base, with 10 bases between the two germline ends. CDR3 DNA: TGTGCCAGCAGCTTGGAGGGGGTCCTGAACACCGGGGAGCTGTTTTTT. This encodes CASSLEGVLNTGELFF.

The chain recombines TRBV5-5 with TRBJ1-5; the D is unclear. CDR3 size: 14 residues. Germline V gene lookup returns CDR1 SGHKS and CDR2 YYEKEE (reference sequence). Trimming removed 0 bases at V and 3 bases at J, with 7 bases between. In nucleotides, the CDR3 is TGTGCCAGCAGCTTGGGCAGGATCAATCAGCCCCAGCATTTT. This encodes CASSLGRINQPQHF. Combining the CDR3 with reference TRBV5-5 and TRBJ1-5 gives the whole variable domain DAGVTQSPTHLIKTRGQQVTLRCSPISGHKSVSWYQQVLGQGPQFIFQYYEKEERGRGNFPDRFSARQFPNYSSELNVNALLLGDSALYLCASSLGRINQPQHFGDGTRLSIL.

Only a few counts were recorded for this clone. This chain uses TRBV27 with TRBJ2-2, with a weak D call TRBD2 (6 bases). V dropped 4 bases and J dropped 2 bases, with 11 bases sitting between them. Germline V gene sequence: CDR1 MNHEY, CDR2 SMNVEV (reference sequence). The CDR3 covers 15 residues. The CDR3 region has the DNA TGTGCCAGCAGTTCGGGGCGGGAAAACACCGGGGAGCTGTTTTTT. This gives the protein CASSSGRENTGELFF.

The sample holds one count of this clone. This chain uses TRBV12-2 with TRBJ2-1; the DNA was not compared with TRBD2, the D call given in the table. TRBV12-2 is a known pseudogene. The CDR3 loop spans 18 amino acids. In DNA, the CDR3 is TGTGCAAGTCGCTTAGCTAGGCGCGGGGCAAGGGTAGGGAATGAGCAGTTCTTC. Translating gives CASRLARRGARVGNEQFF.

In its sample, this clone was seen once. The CDR3 loop reads CASSLYSYEQYF. The CDR3 DNA follows: TGTGCCAGCAGTTTGTATTCCTACGAGCAGTACTTC. The V gene is TRBV5-6, the J gene TRBJ2-7; unclear D gene. V was pared by 5 bases and J by 1 base, with 7 bases between. CDR1 SGHDT and CDR2 YYEEEE come from the germline V gene. This CDR3 comprises 12 residues.

The chain combines TRBV5-1 with TRBJ1-3; D gene uncertain. Germline CDR1 SGHRS, CDR2 YFSETQ. The V and J ends lost 0 bases and 0 bases respectively, with 16 bases between them. The CDR3 loop spans 18 amino acids. The DNA of the CDR3 is TGCGCCAGCAGCTTGGAAAGCGTCGGGTCCAGCTCTGGAAACACCATATATTTT. Residues: CASSLESVGSSSGNTIYF.

The V and J genes are TRBV5-6 and TRBJ2-7; no firm D call. The CDR3 has 11 residues. Germline CDR1 SGHDT, CDR2 YYEEEE. V lost 2 bases to trimming and J lost 4 bases, with 4 bases between them. CDR3 DNA sequence: TGTGCCAGCAGCTTACGGTACGAGCAGTACTTC. Protein product: CASSLRYEQYF.

This chain links TRBV7-8 with TRBJ2-2; possible D gene TRBD2, 5 bases. V was clipped by 5 bases and J by 2 bases, with 9 bases between them. Per germline, CDR1 SGHVS and CDR2 FQNEAQ. The CDR3 spans 14 residues. The chain's CDR3 is CASSLRGNTGELFF. In DNA form, the CDR3 reads TGTGCCAGCAGCCTCCGGGGAAACACCGGGGAGCTGTTTTTT. The full variable domain, with the rest looked up from reference TRBV7-8 and TRBJ2-2, is GAGVSQSPRYKVAKRGQDVALRCDPISGHVSLFWYQQALGQGPEFLTYFQNEAQLDKSGLPSDRFFAERPEGSVSTLKIQRTQQEDSAVYLCASSLRGNTGELFFGEGSRLTVL.

The V call is TRBV30, the J call TRBJ2-1, with 8 nucleotides matching TRBD2. Germline CDR1 reads GTSNPN; CDR2 reads SVGIG (reference sequence). J gave up 5 bases and V 3 bases, and 9 bases lay outside the gene matches. The CDR3 loop spans 15 amino acids. The CDR3 sequence is CAWSTERGSHNEQFF. CDR3 coding DNA: TGTGCCTGGAGCACAGAGCGGGGGAGCCACAATGAGCAGTTCTTC.

Worth noting for this clone: Other DNA sequences from this sample encode an identical CDR3 as well. This sequence joins TRBV6-5 and TRBJ1-1; D gene ambiguous. V was pared by 1 base and J by 10 bases, with 22 bases between. The germline V gene has CDR1 MNHEY and CDR2 SVGAGI. The CDR3 runs to 16 residues. The CDR3 DNA sequence: TGTGCCAGCAGTTACTACACCGTCAGAGGAGGGCTGGGAGCTTTCTTT. Residues: CASSYYTVRGGLGAFF.

Comment on this clone: The same CDR3 also results from other DNA sequences found in this sample. The V gene is TRBV28, the J gene TRBJ2-1, with D hard to call. The CDR3 loop spans 13 amino acids. The V gene's germline CDR1 is MDHEN and CDR2 SYDVKM. V was shortened by 3 bases and J by 3 bases, with 6 bases between the two germline ends. In DNA form, the CDR3 reads TGTGCCAGCAGTTTCGGTCTCTACAATGAGCAGTTCTTC. Translating it yields CASSFGLYNEQFF. Looking up the rest from reference TRBV28 and TRBJ2-1 gives the full variable domain: DVKVTQSSRYLVKRTGEKVFLECVQDMDHENMFWYRQDPGLGLRLIYFSYDVKMKEKGDIPEGYSVSREKKERFSLILESASTNQTSMYLCASSFGLYNEQFFGPGTRLTVL.

This clone was picked up a small number of times. V is TRBV24-1 and J is TRBJ1-2, with TRBD1 identical over 9 bases. The CDR3 has 14 residues. Losses at the gene ends were 3 bases for V and 7 bases for J; bases not matched to a gene: 5. Germline V gene data show CDR1 as KGHDR and CDR2 as SFDVKD. CDR3 protein: CATSDGQGLRGYTF. CDR3 nucleotide sequence: TGTGCCACCAGTGATGGACAGGGGCTGCGTGGCTACACCTTC.